This paragraph covers one T cell receptor (beta chain) sequence. Antigen: not known. The sample originates from a study of CD8 T cells in Susac syndrome. Study outcomes and limitations: The study acknowledged a relatively small number of individuals in its TCR sequencing and HLA analysis.

With random hexamers, 0.5 to 1 ug RNA was reverse transcribed. A multiplex approach, immunoSEQ multiplex PCR, amplified TCR beta CDR3 across 54 Vbeta and 13 Jbeta. TCRdb used MiXCR to reprocess the immunoSEQ multiplex PCR reads, holding one entry per CDR3 protein. The sample includes just over 150,000 distinct CDR3 sequences, about 94% seen only once; the top ten take roughly 0.21%. The study sequenced TCR beta in blood CD8+ and CD4+ T cells. Purification of the CD8+ and CD4+ T cells relied on negative isolation, and TEMRA cells underwent FACS enrichment. Trimming removed 3 bases at V and 1 base at J, with 6 bases between. The CDR3 is 14 amino acids. CDR1 and CDR2 from the germline V gene are MNHEY and SMNVEV (reference sequence).

The receptor comes from a human donor with multiple sclerosis. This chain connects TRBV27 to TRBJ1-4, with D uncertain. The material sequenced was CD8+ T cells from PBMCs. Here the CDR3 reads CASSFVGTNEKLFF. The CDR3 bases are TGTGCCAGCAGTTTCGTGGGAACTAATGAAAAACTGTTTTTT.